This T cell receptor beta chain originates from a study of blood T cells in healthy people across ages. The wider study: Roughly one uniquely barcoded beta molecule per two T cells was captured.

The extraction recovered at least 5 micrograms of total RNA per sample. Study-level results: Whereas aged donors had fewer naive CD4+ cells, long-lived donors had more of them and higher diversity.

Alongside a J-beta primer mix, a sample-barcoded 5' primer served in a second PCR lasting about 7 to 11 cycles. Each of the cDNA molecules was tagged by a template-switch adaptor with 12 random nucleotides. MiXCR, applied by TCRdb to the 5' RACE reads, yields one record per CDR3 protein. The sample includes 1.5 million to 2 million distinct CDR3 sequences, around half of them seen just once. The germline CDR1 and CDR2 sequences are KGHSH and LQKENI. The CDR3 is made up of 15 amino acids. The V gene lost 3 bases and the J gene lost 7 bases, with 15 bases spanning the gap. Comment on this clonotype: Its antigen is not identified.

Material for sequencing was blood. The chain carries TRBV18 and TRBJ1-4; the D gene is possibly TRBD1 (6 bases). The sequence came from a woman aged 40 to 50 in good health. CDR3 protein: CASSPLGQPREKLFF. CDR3 sequence (DNA): TGTGCCAGCTCACCCCTCGGACAGCCTCGTGAAAAACTGTTTTTT.